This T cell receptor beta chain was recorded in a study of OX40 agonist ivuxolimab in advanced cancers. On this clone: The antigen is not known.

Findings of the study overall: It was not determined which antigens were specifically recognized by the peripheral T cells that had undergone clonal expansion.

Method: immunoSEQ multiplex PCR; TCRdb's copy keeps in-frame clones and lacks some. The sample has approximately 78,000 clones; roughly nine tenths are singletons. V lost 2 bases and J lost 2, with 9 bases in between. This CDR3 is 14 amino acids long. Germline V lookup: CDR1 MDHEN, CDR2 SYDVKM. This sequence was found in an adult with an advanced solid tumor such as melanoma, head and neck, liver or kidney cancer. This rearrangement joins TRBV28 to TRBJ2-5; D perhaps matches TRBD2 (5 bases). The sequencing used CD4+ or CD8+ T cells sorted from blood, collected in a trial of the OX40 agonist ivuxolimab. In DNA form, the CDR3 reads TGTGCCAGCAGTTTACCCTCGGGGCAAGAGACCCAGTACTTC. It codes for CASSLPSGQETQYF.